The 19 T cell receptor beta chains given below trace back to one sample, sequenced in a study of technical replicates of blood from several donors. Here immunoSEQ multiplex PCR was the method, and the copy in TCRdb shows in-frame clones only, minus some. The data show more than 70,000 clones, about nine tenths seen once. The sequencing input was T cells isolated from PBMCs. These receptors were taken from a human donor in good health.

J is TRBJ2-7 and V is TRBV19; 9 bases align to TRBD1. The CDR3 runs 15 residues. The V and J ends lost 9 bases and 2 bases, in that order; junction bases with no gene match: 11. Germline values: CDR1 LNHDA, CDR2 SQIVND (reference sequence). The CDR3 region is CARLGQGTRPYEQYF. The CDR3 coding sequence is TGTGCCAGGCTCGGACAGGGGACACGTCCCTACGAGCAGTACTTC.

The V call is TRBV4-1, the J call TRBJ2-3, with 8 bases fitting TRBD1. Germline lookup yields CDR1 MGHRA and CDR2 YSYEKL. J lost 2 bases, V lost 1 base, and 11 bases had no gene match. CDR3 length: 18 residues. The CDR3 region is CASSQGSLGQGLTDTQYF. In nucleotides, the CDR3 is TGCGCCAGCAGCCAAGGGTCGCTAGGACAGGGCCTCACAGATACGCAGTATTTT.

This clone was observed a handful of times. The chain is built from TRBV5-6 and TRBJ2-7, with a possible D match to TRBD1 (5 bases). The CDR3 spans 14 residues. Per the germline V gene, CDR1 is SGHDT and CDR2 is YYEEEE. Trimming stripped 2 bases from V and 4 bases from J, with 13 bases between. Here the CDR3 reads CASSFGQGTYEQYF. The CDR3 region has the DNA TGTGCCAGCAGCTTTGGGCAGGGAACGTACGAGCAGTACTTC.

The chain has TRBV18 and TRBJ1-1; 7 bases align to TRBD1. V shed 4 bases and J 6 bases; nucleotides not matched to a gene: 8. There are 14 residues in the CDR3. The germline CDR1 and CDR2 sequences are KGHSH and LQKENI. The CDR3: CASSLQDRFAEAFF. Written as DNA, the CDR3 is TGTGCCAGCTCACTTCAGGACAGGTTCGCTGAAGCTTTCTTT.

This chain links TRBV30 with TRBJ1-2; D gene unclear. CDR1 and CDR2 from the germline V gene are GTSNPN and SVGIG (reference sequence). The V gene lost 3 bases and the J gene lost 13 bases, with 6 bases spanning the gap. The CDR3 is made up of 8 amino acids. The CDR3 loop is CAWRGLTF. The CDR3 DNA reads TGTGCCTGGAGAGGACTCACCTTC.

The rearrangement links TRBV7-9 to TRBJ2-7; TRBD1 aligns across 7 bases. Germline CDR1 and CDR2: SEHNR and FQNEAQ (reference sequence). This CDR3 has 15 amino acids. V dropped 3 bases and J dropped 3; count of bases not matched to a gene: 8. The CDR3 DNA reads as TGTGCCAGCAGCTTCAGTGGGGACAGAGGCTACGAGCAGTACTTC. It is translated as CASSFSGDRGYEQYF.

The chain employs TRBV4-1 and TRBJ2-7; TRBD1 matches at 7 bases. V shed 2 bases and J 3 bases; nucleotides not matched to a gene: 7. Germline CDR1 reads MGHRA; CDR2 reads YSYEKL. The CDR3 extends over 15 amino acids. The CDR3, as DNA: TGCGCCAGCAGCCAAAACACAGGGGTTAACTACGAGCAGTACTTC. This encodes CASSQNTGVNYEQYF.

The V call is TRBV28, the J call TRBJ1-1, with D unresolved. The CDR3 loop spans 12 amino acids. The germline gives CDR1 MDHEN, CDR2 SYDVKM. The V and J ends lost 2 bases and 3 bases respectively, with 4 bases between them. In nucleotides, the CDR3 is TGTGCCAGCAGTTTACGAGACACTGAAGCTTTCTTT. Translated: CASSLRDTEAFF.

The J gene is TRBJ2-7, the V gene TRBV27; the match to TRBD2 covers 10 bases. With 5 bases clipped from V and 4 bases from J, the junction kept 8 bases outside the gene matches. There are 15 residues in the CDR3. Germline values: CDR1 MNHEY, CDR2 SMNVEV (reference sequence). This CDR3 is CASSPRGSGGYEQYF. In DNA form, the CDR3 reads TGTGCCAGCAGTCCCAGGGGTAGCGGGGGGTACGAGCAGTACTTC.

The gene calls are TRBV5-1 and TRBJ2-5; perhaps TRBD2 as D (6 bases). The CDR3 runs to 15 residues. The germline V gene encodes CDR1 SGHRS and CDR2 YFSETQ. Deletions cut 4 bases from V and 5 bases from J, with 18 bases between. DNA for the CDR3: TGCGCCAGCAGCCCGACCCCCCAGGCGGGGGAGACCCAGTACTTC. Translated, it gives CASSPTPQAGETQYF.

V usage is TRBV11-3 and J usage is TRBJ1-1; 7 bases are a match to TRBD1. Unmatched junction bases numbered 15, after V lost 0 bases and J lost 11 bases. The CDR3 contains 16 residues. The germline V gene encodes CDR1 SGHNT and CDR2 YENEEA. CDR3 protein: CASSLDSGGGMLYAFF. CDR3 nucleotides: TGTGCCAGCAGCTTAGATTCCGGAGGGGGCATGTTGTACGCTTTCTTT.

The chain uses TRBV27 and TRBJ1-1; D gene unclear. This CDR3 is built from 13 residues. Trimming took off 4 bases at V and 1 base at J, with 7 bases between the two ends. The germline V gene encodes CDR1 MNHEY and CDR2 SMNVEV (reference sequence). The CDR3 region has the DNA TGTGCCAGCAGTTCCCACGGGAACACTGAAGCTTTCTTT. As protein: CASSSHGNTEAFF.

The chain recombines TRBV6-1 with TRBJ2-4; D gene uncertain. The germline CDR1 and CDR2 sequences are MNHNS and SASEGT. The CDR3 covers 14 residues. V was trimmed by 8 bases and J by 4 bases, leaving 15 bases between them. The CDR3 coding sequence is TGTGCCAGCCATCCACTCTACCCTAAAAACATTCAGTACTTC. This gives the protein CASHPLYPKNIQYF.

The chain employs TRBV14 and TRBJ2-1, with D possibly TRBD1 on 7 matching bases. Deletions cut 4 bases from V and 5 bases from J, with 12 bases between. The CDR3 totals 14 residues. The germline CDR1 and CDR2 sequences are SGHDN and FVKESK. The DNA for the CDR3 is TGTGCCAGCAGCCCAGGGGGGCTCCACAATGAGCAGTTCTTC. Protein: CASSPGGLHNEQFF. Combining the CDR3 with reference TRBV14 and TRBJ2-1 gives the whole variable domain EAGVTQFPSHSVIEKGQTVTLRCDPISGHDNLYWYRRVMGKEIKFLLHFVKESKQDESGMPNNRFLAERTGGTYSTLKVQPAELEDSGVYFCASSPGGLHNEQFFGPGTRLTVL.

CDR3 sequence: CASSLFGTGQETQYF. CDR3 in DNA: TGTGCCAGCAGTTTATTCGGGACAGGGCAAGAGACCCAGTACTTC. The V call is TRBV28, the J call TRBJ2-5; TRBD1 matches at 9 bases. J was trimmed by 2 bases and V by 1 base; bases with no gene match: 2. The CDR3 covers 15 residues. Germline assignment: CDR1 MDHEN and CDR2 SYDVKM.

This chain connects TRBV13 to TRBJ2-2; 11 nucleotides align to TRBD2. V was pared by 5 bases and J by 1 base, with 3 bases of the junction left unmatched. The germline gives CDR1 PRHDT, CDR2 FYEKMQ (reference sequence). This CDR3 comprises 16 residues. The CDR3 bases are TGTGCCAGCAGCCTCGGGACTAGCGGGAACACCGGGGAGCTGTTTTTT. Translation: CASSLGTSGNTGELFF.

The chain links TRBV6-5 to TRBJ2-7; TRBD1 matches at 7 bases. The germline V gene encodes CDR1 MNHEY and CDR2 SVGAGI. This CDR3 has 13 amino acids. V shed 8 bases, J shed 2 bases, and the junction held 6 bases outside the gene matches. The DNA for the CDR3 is TGTGCCAGCGGACGGGACAGAACCTACGAGCAGTACTTC. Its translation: CASGRDRTYEQYF.

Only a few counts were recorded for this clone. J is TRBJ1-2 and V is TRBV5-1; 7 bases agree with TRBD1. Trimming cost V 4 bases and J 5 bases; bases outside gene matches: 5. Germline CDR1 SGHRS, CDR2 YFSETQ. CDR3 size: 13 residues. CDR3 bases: TGCGCCAGCAGCGCGGGACAGAGTTATGGCTACACCTTC. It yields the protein CASSAGQSYGYTF.

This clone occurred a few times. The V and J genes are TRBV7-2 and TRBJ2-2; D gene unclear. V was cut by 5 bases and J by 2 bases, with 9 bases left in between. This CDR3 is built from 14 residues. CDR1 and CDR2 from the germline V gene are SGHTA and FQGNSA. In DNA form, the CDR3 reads TGTGCCAGCAGCCGAAGCTATAACACCGGGGAGCTGTTTTTT. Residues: CASSRSYNTGELFF.